This T cell receptor (beta chain) was obtained from a study of blood T cells in healthy people across ages. The use of a sample-barcoded 5' primer and a J-beta primer mix characterized a second PCR of about 6 to 12 cycles. TCRdb recomputed calls from the 5' RACE reads with MiXCR, one row per CDR3 protein. The sample holds roughly 800,000 distinct CDR3 sequences, roughly 25% seen once. In this sample, this clonotype turned up many times. The V gene's germline CDR1 is SNHLY and CDR2 FYNNEI. Trimming shortened V by 6 bases and J by 3 bases, and 15 bases separated the two germline ends. This CDR3 region has 14 residues. This same sample was also part of a study on T cells of mothers and their children.

The chain recombines TRBV2 with TRBJ2-7, with D possibly being TRBD2 (6 bases). The TCR was taken from a boy younger than 18 in good health. The sequencing input was blood. CDR3 DNA sequence: TGTGCCAGCAGCCGGGACTCCGGGGGCTACGAGCAGTACTTC. This codes for CASSRDSGGYEQYF.